These 27 T cell receptor beta chains were all obtained from the same sample, sequenced in a study of vaccination and CD4 T cells after COVID-19. Sequencing of cultured CD4+ T cell DNA used the Oncomine TCR Beta short-read assay. TCRdb reanalysed the PCR reads using MiXCR and keeps one entry per CDR3 protein. Of about 16,000 distinct CDR3 sequences detected, 60% to 80% appear once; the ten largest clones hold about 12%. These receptors have no known antigen. Stated treatment: roughly ten-day PBMC culture with coronavirus spike peptide pools or control peptides (ViraFEST assay). The specimen was CD4+ T cells from blood, cultured in vitro. These receptors all stem from a human donor who had recovered from COVID-19.

The rearrangement uses TRBV6-1 and TRBJ1-2, with D possibly being TRBD1 (5 bases). Germline V CDR1 and CDR2: MNHNS, SASEGT. Trimming took off 3 bases at V and 4 bases at J, with 12 bases between the two ends. The CDR3 runs to 14 residues. The CDR3 loop is CASSDSGRGYGYTF. The CDR3 DNA reads as TGTGCCAGCAGTGACTCAGGGCGGGGCTATGGCTACACCTTC.

This chain connects TRBV5-1 to TRBJ2-6, with 8 nucleotides matching TRBD1. Germline values: CDR1 SGHRS, CDR2 YFSETQ. The CDR3 runs to 18 residues. V gave up 3 bases and J gave up 2 bases; unmatched junction bases: 10. The CDR3, as DNA: TGCGCCAGCAGCTACCTAATCCGACAGGGGACTGGGGCCAACGTCCTGACTTTC. This gives the protein CASSYLIRQGTGANVLTF. The full variable domain, in which reference TRBV5-1 and TRBJ2-6 provide the parts outside the CDR3, is KAGVTQTPRYLIKTRGQQVTLSCSPISGHRSVSWYQQTPGQGLQFLFEYFSETQRNKGNFPGRFSGRQFSNSRSEMNVSTLELGDSALYLCASSYLIRQGTGANVLTFGAGSRLTVL.

V gene TRBV20-1 combines with J gene TRBJ2-1; tentative D call: TRBD2 (6 bases). V was pared by 2 bases and J by 2 bases, with 16 bases between. The germline V gene encodes CDR1 DFQATT and CDR2 SNEGSKA (reference sequence). The CDR3 length is 16 residues. The CDR3 loop is CSARLEGFGTYNEQFF. The CDR3 DNA reads as TGCAGTGCTAGACTGGAGGGCTTTGGGACCTACAATGAGCAGTTCTTC.

The chain has TRBV11-3 and TRBJ1-1, with 7 bases lining up with TRBD1. Germline lookup yields CDR1 SGHNT and CDR2 YENEEA. With 3 bases clipped from V and 8 bases from J, the junction kept 9 bases outside the gene matches. This CDR3 has 14 amino acids. As DNA, the CDR3 is TGTGCCAGCAGCTTTCCCTACGGACAGGCGGAAGCTTTCTTT. Encoded protein: CASSFPYGQAEAFF.

The chain is built from TRBV12-3 or TRBV12-4 and TRBJ1-6; D is perhaps TRBD1 (6 bases). V lost 2 bases and J lost 7, with 9 bases in between. This CDR3 comprises 14 residues. CDR3 region: CASSLRGTNSPLHF. The CDR3 DNA sequence: TGTGCCAGCAGTTTAAGGGGGACCAATTCACCCCTCCACTTT.

The gene calls are TRBV7-9 and TRBJ2-7; weak D call: TRBD2 (7 bases). V gave up 3 bases and J gave up 5 bases, with 14 bases separating them. The CDR3 extends over 14 amino acids. Germline values: CDR1 SEHNR, CDR2 FQNEAQ (reference sequence). CDR3 coding DNA: TGTGCCAGCAGCTTCCTGGGGGGGGGCAACGAGCAGTACTTC. Its translation: CASSFLGGGNEQYF.

The genes are TRBV7-9 and TRBJ2-7, with 7 positions matching TRBD1. The V gene's germline CDR1 is SEHNR and CDR2 FQNEAQ (reference sequence). The trim removed 5 bases at V and 2 bases at J, leaving 3 bases unmatched. This CDR3 contains 13 residues. Here the CDR3 reads CASSIDRAYEQYF. As DNA, the CDR3 is TGTGCCAGCAGCATCGACAGGGCCTACGAGCAGTACTTC.

V and J are TRBV6-1 and TRBJ2-5, with D possibly matching TRBD1 (6 bases). The V gene lost 5 bases and the J gene lost 5 bases, with 12 bases spanning the gap. The CDR3 is 13 residues long. The V gene's germline CDR1 is MNHNS and CDR2 SASEGT. Here the CDR3 reads CASSHQGWETQYF. The CDR3 DNA sequence: TGTGCCAGCAGTCACCAGGGGTGGGAGACCCAGTACTTC.

The rearrangement joins TRBV12-3 or TRBV12-4 to TRBJ2-7; D is ambiguous. This CDR3 has 16 amino acids. Between the trimmed V and J ends, which lost 3 bases and 3 bases, there was a span of 18 bases. The CDR3 DNA reads as TGTGCCAGCAGTTTGCGGCTCTTTGGATTCGGCTACGAGCAGTACTTC. Amino acid sequence: CASSLRLFGFGYEQYF.

This clonotype was observed a few times. V gene TRBV2 combines with J gene TRBJ1-2; 9 positions agree with TRBD1. The length of the CDR3 is 13 residues. Germline V gene sequence: CDR1 SNHLY, CDR2 FYNNEI. V lost 4 bases, J lost 8 bases, and 5 bases stayed unmatched. The CDR3 bases are TGTGCCAGCAGTGTTGGACAGGGGCTGGGCTACACCTTC. This codes for CASSVGQGLGYTF.

The chain employs TRBV7-2 and TRBJ2-2; 11 bases line up with TRBD1. Germline V gene lookup returns CDR1 SGHTA and CDR2 FQGNSA. The CDR3 spans 15 residues. V lost 5 bases and J lost 5; bases outside the gene matches: 4. CDR3 sequence (DNA): TGTGCCAGCAGCGCGGACAGGGGGCGAACCGGGGAGCTGTTTTTT. It specifies CASSADRGRTGELFF.

The chain uses TRBV12-3 or TRBV12-4 and TRBJ2-1; 8 bases line up with TRBD2. There are 16 residues in the CDR3. J gave up 5 bases and V 4 bases, and 10 bases lay outside the gene matches. CDR3 sequence: CASSYEVAGYDNEQFF. The CDR3 nucleotides read TGTGCCAGCAGTTACGAGGTAGCGGGATATGACAATGAGCAGTTCTTC.

The chain is built from TRBV5-1 and TRBJ2-5; D not certain. CDR1 and CDR2 from the germline V gene are SGHRS and YFSETQ. Trimming took 4 bases from V and 1 from J, leaving 8 bases between them. This CDR3 is built from 13 residues. CDR3 protein: CASSMGSQETQYF. The CDR3 coding sequence is TGCGCCAGCAGCATGGGAAGCCAAGAGACCCAGTACTTC.

J is TRBJ2-1 and V is TRBV27; 7 positions agree with TRBD2. Per the germline V gene, CDR1 is MNHEY and CDR2 is SMNVEV (reference sequence). This CDR3 is built from 16 residues. J gave up 7 bases and V 7 bases, and 16 bases lay outside the gene matches. The CDR3 sequence is CASNLEGKRGPNEQFF. The DNA of the CDR3 is TGTGCCAGCAACCTTGAGGGGAAGCGGGGCCCAAATGAGCAGTTCTTC.

The chain combines TRBV24-1 with TRBJ2-7, with D uncertain. V lost 4 bases and J lost 3, with 15 bases in between. Germline values: CDR1 KGHDR, CDR2 SFDVKD. The CDR3 has 15 residues. CDR3 in amino acids: CATSESTQRSYEQYF. The DNA of the CDR3 is TGTGCCACCAGTGAGTCGACGCAGAGAAGCTACGAGCAGTACTTC.

V usage is TRBV27 and J usage is TRBJ1-2; TRBD1 agrees at 7 bases. Germline V gives CDR1 MNHEY, CDR2 SMNVEV (reference sequence). The CDR3 length is 14 residues. J lost 5 bases, V lost 2 bases, and 5 bases had no gene match. CDR3 sequence (DNA): TGTGCCAGCAGTTTAGTGCAGGGGGTTTATGGCTACACCTTC. Amino acid sequence: CASSLVQGVYGYTF.

The J gene is TRBJ2-1, the V gene TRBV7-9; 11 bases line up with TRBD2. The germline gives CDR1 SEHNR, CDR2 FQNEAQ (reference sequence). The CDR3 runs 21 residues. V was pared by 5 bases and J by 0 bases, with 18 bases of the junction left unmatched. The CDR3 DNA reads as TGTGCCAGCAGCATCCCCAAAAGGACTAGCGGGTTGGGGGGCTCCTACAATGAGCAGTTCTTC. It encodes CASSIPKRTSGLGGSYNEQFF.

This clonotype was recorded a few times. The chain has TRBV29-1 and TRBJ2-1; a possible D gene is TRBD2 (5 bases). There are 11 residues in the CDR3. The V gene's germline CDR1 is SQVTM and CDR2 ANQGSEA. V lost 4 bases, J lost 7 bases, and 8 bases lay in between. CDR3 DNA: TGCAGCGTTGGTCGGGGTAATGAGCAGTTCTTC. This gives the protein CSVGRGNEQFF.

The rearrangement uses TRBV28 and TRBJ2-7; D not resolved. CDR1 is MDHEN and CDR2 is SYDVKM in the germline V gene. Deletions cut 7 bases from V and 3 bases from J, with 34 bases between. CDR3 length: 20 residues. CDR3 protein: CASNSLQLQLTQPIIYEQYF. CDR3 nucleotide sequence: TGTGCCAGCAACTCCCTACAACTCCAACTAACCCAACCCATTATCTACGAGCAGTACTTC.

The rearrangement links TRBV24-1 to TRBJ2-1; TRBD2 aligns across 7 bases. J gave up 1 base and V 3 bases, and 5 bases lay outside the gene matches. Germline CDR1 is KGHDR and CDR2 is SFDVKD. The CDR3 loop spans 16 amino acids. The DNA of the CDR3 is TGTGCCACCAGTGATCCGGTCGGGGGGTCCTACAATGAGCAGTTCTTC. Translation: CATSDPVGGSYNEQFF.

The J gene is TRBJ2-3, the V gene TRBV6-5; D may correspond to TRBD1 or TRBD2 (5 bases each). V lost 0 bases and J 2 bases, leaving 15 bases between the germline ends. This CDR3 region has 17 residues. Germline V gene lookup returns CDR1 MNHEY and CDR2 SVGAGI. The CDR3: CASSYSPPGPITDTQYF. In DNA form, the CDR3 reads TGTGCCAGCAGTTACTCGCCTCCGGGACCAATCACAGATACGCAGTATTTT.

This clonotype was counted between two and nine times. V is TRBV6-5 and J is TRBJ1-1; 9 bases map to TRBD1. Losses at the gene ends were 4 bases for V and 1 base for J; bases not matched to a gene: 7. The germline V gene has CDR1 MNHEY and CDR2 SVGAGI. The CDR3 contains 16 residues. The CDR3 DNA follows: TGTGCCAGCAGTTTTCTAGGACAGGGGAAGAACACTGAAGCTTTCTTT. Protein product: CASSFLGQGKNTEAFF.

This chain connects TRBV2 to TRBJ1-2, with D possibly TRBD1 on 5 matching bases. Trimming shortened V by 0 bases and J by 4 bases, and 12 bases separated the two germline ends. Germline lookup yields CDR1 SNHLY and CDR2 FYNNEI. This CDR3 comprises 15 residues. CDR3 protein: CASSEALSGLYGYTF. Here the CDR3 DNA reads TGTGCCAGCAGTGAAGCGCTGTCAGGGCTCTATGGCTACACCTTC.

The chain is built from TRBV6-1 and TRBJ2-3; 10 positions match TRBD2. Germline CDR1 is MNHNS and CDR2 is SASEGT. The CDR3 sequence is 15 residues long. The V gene end was trimmed by 6 bases and the J gene end by 4 bases; junction bases not matched to a gene: 7. The CDR3 is CASRHSGGQPDTQYF. CDR3 DNA sequence: TGTGCCAGCAGGCATAGCGGGGGGCAGCCAGATACGCAGTATTTT.

This chain connects TRBV7-3 to TRBJ2-1; 9 bases agree with TRBD2. Germline trimming cut 1 base from V and 2 bases from J; bases unmatched to any gene: 3. This CDR3 comprises 16 residues. Germline lookup yields CDR1 SGHTA and CDR2 FQGTGA. Here the CDR3 reads CASSLMGGGAYNEQFF. CDR3 nucleotide sequence: TGTGCCAGCAGCTTAATGGGCGGGGGGGCCTACAATGAGCAGTTCTTC.

The chain employs TRBV15 and TRBJ2-5; possible D gene TRBD1, 6 bases. Germline-derived CDR1 and CDR2 are LNHNV and YYDKDF (reference sequence). V lost 3 bases to trimming and J lost 2 bases, with 10 bases between them. There are 14 residues in the CDR3. Here the CDR3 reads CATSSGGQQETQYF. In nucleotides, the CDR3 is TGTGCCACCAGCAGCGGTGGACAGCAAGAGACCCAGTACTTC.

The chain joins TRBV30 to TRBJ1-3; tentative D call: TRBD1 (6 bases). The CDR3 length is 14 residues. V lost 2 bases, J lost 0 bases, and 8 bases lay in between. Germline CDR1 GTSNPN, CDR2 SVGIG (reference sequence). CDR3 region: CAWSTGHSGNTIYF. The CDR3 nucleotides are TGTGCCTGGAGTACAGGGCACTCTGGAAACACCATATATTTT.